These 12 T cell receptor beta chains share one sample of origin, sequenced in a study of T-cell reconstitution after alpha-beta-depleted transplantation in children. Unique molecular identifiers featured in how the TCRbeta library was prepared. TCRdb processed the PCR reads anew with MiXCR; each CDR3 protein has one entry. The sample contains approximately 400,000 distinct CDR3 sequences, approximately 11% of which appear only once. The sequencing used PBMCs from the stem cell graft donor, collected from the stem cell graft. These receptors originate from a human donor who donated a stem cell graft to a child with acute myeloid leukemia.

About this clonotype itself: This clone may be a read error of a much larger clone one base away. The chain recombines TRBV29-1 with TRBJ2-7; TRBD2 aligns across 8 bases. The CDR3 totals 13 residues. The germline V gene encodes CDR1 SQVTM and CDR2 ANQGSEA. The CDR3 DNA follows: TGCAGCGTTGAACGGGAGGGCTCGTACGAGCACTACTTC. Amino acid sequence: CSVEREGSYEHYF.

This chain links TRBV6-1 with TRBJ2-7; tentatively, D is TRBD2 (5 bases). Between the trimmed V and J ends, which lost 6 bases and 3 bases, there was a span of 18 bases. The CDR3 loop spans 15 amino acids. From germline, CDR1 is MNHNS and CDR2 SASEGT. The CDR3 DNA follows: TGTGCCAGCAGAGGTAGGACTCCACTGTTCTACGAGCAGTACTTC. Protein sequence: CASRGRTPLFYEQYF.

This clonotype was observed a handful of times. The J gene is TRBJ1-1, the V gene TRBV27; D is uncertain. V lost 3 bases and J 1 base, leaving 12 bases between the germline ends. CDR1 is MNHEY, CDR2 SMNVEV, per germline (reference sequence). CDR3 size: 15 residues. As DNA, the CDR3 is TGTGCCAGCAGTTTCGCGGTTCAGGCGAACACTGAAGCTTTCTTT. It yields the protein CASSFAVQANTEAFF.

At least ten counts were recorded for this clonotype. The chain carries TRBV20-1 and TRBJ2-6; D remains ambiguous. Germline lookup yields CDR1 DFQATT and CDR2 SNEGSKA (reference sequence). V was pared by 3 bases and J by 0 bases, with 3 bases between. The CDR3 consists of 13 residues. The CDR3 DNA reads as TGCAGTGCTAGCCTCTCTGGGGCCAACGTCCTGACTTTC. Translated, it gives CSASLSGANVLTF.

In this sample, this clonotype turned up a few times. The genes are TRBV3-1 and TRBJ2-7; 12 nucleotides align to TRBD1. Germline assignment: CDR1 LGHDT and CDR2 YNNKEL (reference sequence). CDR3 length equals 15 residues. The ends lost 2 bases at V and 2 bases at J; junction bases unmatched: 1. As DNA, the CDR3 is TGTGCCAGCAGCCAACGGGACAGGGGGCCCTACGAGCAGTACTTC. Translation: CASSQRDRGPYEQYF.

In its sample, this clonotype was seen a few times. The V and J genes are TRBV12-3 or TRBV12-4 and TRBJ1-4; D perhaps matches TRBD1 (6 bases). V was cut by 3 bases and J by 3 bases, with 11 bases left in between. There are 15 residues in the CDR3. CDR3 residues: CASSFSQGPNEKLFF. The CDR3 DNA follows: TGTGCCAGCAGTTTTTCACAGGGTCCTAATGAAAAACTGTTTTTT.

This clonotype appeared many times. The rearrangement uses TRBV5-6 and TRBJ2-3; TRBD2 matches at 8 bases. The V and J ends lost 2 bases and 4 bases, in that order; junction bases with no gene match: 3. This CDR3 contains 14 residues. Germline V gene data show CDR1 as SGHDT and CDR2 as YYEEEE. CDR3 in DNA: TGTGCCAGCAGCTTCGCGGGGGGAGCAGATACGCAGTATTTT. Translating it yields CASSFAGGADTQYF.

The chain uses TRBV9 and TRBJ1-2, with D possibly matching TRBD1 (6 bases). The CDR3 extends over 15 amino acids. The V gene's germline CDR1 is SGDLS and CDR2 YYNGEE. Trimming removed 3 bases from V and 4 bases from J, with 16 bases in between. The CDR3 region is CASSGIHRDGYGYTF. CDR3 in DNA: TGTGCCAGCAGCGGAATCCACAGGGATGGCTATGGCTACACCTTC.

There are many counts of this clonotype. V is TRBV29-1 and J is TRBJ1-1, with a tentative D call TRBD1 (5 bases). CDR1 is SQVTM, CDR2 ANQGSEA, per germline. V shed 1 base and J shed 7 bases, with 16 bases lying between them. The CDR3 is 14 amino acids. CDR3 sequence: CSVEGGQGFNEAFF. The CDR3 bases are TGCAGCGTTGAAGGCGGCCAGGGATTCAATGAAGCTTTCTTT.

The chain recombines TRBV9 with TRBJ2-5; D might be TRBD1 (6 bases). V lost 4 bases, J lost 0 bases, and 10 bases lay in between. CDR1 and CDR2 from the germline V gene are SGDLS and YYNGEE. The CDR3 covers 14 residues. CDR3 loop: CASSPGHYQETQYF. CDR3 nucleotide sequence: TGTGCCAGCAGCCCGGGACACTACCAAGAGACCCAGTACTTC.

This clonotype was observed a handful of times. The chain recombines TRBV2 with TRBJ2-5, with D possibly TRBD2 on 5 matching bases. V was cut by 4 bases and J by 5 bases, with 11 bases left in between. This CDR3 is built from 13 residues. CDR1 and CDR2 from the germline V gene are SNHLY and FYNNEI. This CDR3 reads CASSGRWEETQYF. As DNA, the CDR3 is TGTGCCAGCAGTGGGCGTTGGGAGGAGACCCAGTACTTC.

This clonotype was observed many times. This rearrangement joins TRBV11-2 to TRBJ2-3; D gene unclear. The V end was cut by 2 bases, the J end by 1 base, with 10 bases between. The CDR3 has 15 amino acids. From germline, CDR1 is SGHAT and CDR2 FQNNGV. This CDR3 reads CASSLSRWGTDTQYF. CDR3 nucleotides: TGTGCCAGCAGCTTATCTAGATGGGGCACAGATACGCAGTATTTT.